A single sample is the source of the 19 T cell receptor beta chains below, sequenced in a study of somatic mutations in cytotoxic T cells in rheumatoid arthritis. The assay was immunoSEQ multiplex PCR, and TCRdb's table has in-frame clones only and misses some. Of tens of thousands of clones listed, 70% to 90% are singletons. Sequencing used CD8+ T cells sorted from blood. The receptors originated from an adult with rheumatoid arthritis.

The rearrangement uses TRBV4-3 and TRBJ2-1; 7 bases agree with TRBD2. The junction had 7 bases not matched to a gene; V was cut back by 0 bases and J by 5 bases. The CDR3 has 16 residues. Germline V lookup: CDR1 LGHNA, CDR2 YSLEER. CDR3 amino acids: CASSQEMASGNNEQFF. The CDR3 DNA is TGCGCCAGCAGCCAAGAGATGGCTAGCGGAAACAATGAGCAGTTCTTC.

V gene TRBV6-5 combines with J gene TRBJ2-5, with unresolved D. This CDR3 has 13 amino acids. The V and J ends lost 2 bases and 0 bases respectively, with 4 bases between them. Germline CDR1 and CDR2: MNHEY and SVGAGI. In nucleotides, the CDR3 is TGTGCCAGCAGTTACCAAAACCAAGAGACCCAGTACTTC. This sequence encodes CASSYQNQETQYF.

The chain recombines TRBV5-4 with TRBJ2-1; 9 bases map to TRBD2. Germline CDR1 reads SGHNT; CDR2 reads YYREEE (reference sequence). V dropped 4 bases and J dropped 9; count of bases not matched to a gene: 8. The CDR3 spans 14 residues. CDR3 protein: CASSLSGSDGEQFF. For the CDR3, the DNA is TGTGCCAGCAGCCTTAGCGGGAGTGATGGTGAGCAGTTCTTC.

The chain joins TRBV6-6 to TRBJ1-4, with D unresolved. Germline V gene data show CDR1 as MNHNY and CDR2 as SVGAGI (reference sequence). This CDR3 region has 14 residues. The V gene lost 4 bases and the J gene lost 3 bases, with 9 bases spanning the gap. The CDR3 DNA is TGTGCCAGCAGTTTTCAGCCGTCTAATGAAAAACTGTTTTTT. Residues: CASSFQPSNEKLFF.

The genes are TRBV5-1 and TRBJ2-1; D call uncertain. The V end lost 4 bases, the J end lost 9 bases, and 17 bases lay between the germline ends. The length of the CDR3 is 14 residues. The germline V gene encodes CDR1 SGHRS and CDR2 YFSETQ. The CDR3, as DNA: TGCGCCAGCAGCCCCGATCGCCTAGGGTTTGAGCAGTTCTTC. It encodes CASSPDRLGFEQFF. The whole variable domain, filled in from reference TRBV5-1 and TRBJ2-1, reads KAGVTQTPRYLIKTRGQQVTLSCSPISGHRSVSWYQQTPGQGLQFLFEYFSETQRNKGNFPGRFSGRQFSNSRSEMNVSTLELGDSALYLCASSPDRLGFEQFFGPGTRLTVL.

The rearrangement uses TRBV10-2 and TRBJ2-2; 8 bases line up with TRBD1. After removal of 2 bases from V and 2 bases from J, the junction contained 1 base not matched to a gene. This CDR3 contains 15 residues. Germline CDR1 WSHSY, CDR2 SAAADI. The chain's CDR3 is CASSEGTGNTGELFF. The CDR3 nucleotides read TGCGCCAGCAGTGAGGGGACAGGTAACACCGGGGAGCTGTTTTTT.

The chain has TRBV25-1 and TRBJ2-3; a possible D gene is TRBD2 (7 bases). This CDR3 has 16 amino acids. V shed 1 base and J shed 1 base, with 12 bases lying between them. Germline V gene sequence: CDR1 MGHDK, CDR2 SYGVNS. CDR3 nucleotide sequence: TGTGCCAGCAGTGAATGGGGGGGCGTTGGCACAGATACGCAGTATTTT. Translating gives CASSEWGGVGTDTQYF.

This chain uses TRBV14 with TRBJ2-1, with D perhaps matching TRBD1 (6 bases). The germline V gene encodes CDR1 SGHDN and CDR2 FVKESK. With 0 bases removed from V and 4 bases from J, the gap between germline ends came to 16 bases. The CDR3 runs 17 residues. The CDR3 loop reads CASSQDHGRGPYNEQFF. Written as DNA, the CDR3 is TGTGCCAGCAGCCAAGATCACGGCAGGGGCCCTTACAATGAGCAGTTCTTC.

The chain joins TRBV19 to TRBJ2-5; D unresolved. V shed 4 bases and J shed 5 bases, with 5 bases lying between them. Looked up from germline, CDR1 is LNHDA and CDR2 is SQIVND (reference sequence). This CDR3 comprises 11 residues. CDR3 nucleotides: TGTGCCAGTAGTAGAGAGGAGACCCAGTACTTC. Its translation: CASSREETQYF.

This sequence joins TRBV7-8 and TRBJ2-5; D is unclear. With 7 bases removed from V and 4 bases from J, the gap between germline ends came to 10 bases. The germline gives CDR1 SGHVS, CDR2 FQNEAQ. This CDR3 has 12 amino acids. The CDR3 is CASTPIGETQYF. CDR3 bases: TGTGCCAGCACCCCGATTGGAGAGACCCAGTACTTC.

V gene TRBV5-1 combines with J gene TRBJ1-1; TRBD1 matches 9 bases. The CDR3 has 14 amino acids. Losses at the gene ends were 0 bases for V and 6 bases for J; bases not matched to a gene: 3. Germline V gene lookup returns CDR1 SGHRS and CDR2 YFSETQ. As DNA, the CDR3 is TGCGCCAGCAGCTTGGAACAGGGGGCCGCTGAAGCTTTCTTT. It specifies CASSLEQGAAEAFF.

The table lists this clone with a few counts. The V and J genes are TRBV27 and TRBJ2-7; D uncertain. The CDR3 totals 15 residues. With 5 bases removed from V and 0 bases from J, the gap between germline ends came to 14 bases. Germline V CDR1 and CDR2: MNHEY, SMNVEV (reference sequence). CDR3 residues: CASSPLTGSSYEQYF. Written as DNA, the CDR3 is TGTGCCAGCAGTCCCCTAACGGGTAGCTCCTACGAGCAGTACTTC.

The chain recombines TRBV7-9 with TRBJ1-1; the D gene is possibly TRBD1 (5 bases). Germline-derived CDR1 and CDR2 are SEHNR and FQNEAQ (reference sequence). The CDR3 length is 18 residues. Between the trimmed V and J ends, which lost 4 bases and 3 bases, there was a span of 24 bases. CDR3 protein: CASSSRGGEGPEDTEAFF. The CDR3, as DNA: TGTGCCAGCAGCTCCCGGGGGGGGGAGGGGCCCGAGGACACTGAAGCTTTCTTT.

CDR3 amino acids: CASSGGISGNTIYF. CDR3 coding DNA: TGTGCCAGCAGCGGGGGCATTAGTGGAAACACCATATATTTT. The chain recombines TRBV9 with TRBJ1-3; TRBD1 might be the D (5 bases). Per the germline V gene, CDR1 is SGDLS and CDR2 is YYNGEE. There are 14 residues in the CDR3. The V end lost 3 bases, the J end lost 3 bases, and 10 bases lay between the germline ends.

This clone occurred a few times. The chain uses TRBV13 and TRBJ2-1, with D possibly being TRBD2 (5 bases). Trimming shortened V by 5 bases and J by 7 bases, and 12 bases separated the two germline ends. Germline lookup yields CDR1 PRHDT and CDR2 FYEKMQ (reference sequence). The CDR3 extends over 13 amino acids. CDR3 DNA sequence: TGTGCCAGCAGCGGCACTAGGAGGAATGAGCAGTTCTTC. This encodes CASSGTRRNEQFF.

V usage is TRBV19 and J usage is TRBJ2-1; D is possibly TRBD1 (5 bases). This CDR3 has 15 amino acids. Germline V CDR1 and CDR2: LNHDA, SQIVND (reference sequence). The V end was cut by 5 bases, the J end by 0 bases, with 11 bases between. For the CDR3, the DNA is TGTGCCAGTAGTGCCAGGGCCAGCTCCTACAATGAGCAGTTCTTC. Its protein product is CASSARASSYNEQFF.

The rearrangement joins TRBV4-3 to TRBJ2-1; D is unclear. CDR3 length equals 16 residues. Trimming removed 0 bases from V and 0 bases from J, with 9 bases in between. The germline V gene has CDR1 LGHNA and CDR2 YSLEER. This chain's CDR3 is CASSQDIGSSYNEQFF. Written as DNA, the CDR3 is TGCGCCAGCAGCCAAGATATCGGGTCCTCCTACAATGAGCAGTTCTTC.

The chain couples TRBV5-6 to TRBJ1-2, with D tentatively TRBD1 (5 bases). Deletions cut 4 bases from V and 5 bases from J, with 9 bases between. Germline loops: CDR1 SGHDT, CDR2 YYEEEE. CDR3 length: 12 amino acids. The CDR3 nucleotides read TGTGCCAGCAGCCGTCAGGGTTATGGCTACACCTTC. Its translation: CASSRQGYGYTF.

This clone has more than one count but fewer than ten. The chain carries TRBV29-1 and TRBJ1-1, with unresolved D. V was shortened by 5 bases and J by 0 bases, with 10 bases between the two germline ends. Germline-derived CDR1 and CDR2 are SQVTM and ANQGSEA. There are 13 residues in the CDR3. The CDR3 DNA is TGCAGCGTTAACGGCCCAATGAACACTGAAGCTTTCTTT. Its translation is CSVNGPMNTEAFF.